This paragraph reports one T cell receptor beta chain. What it binds is not known. Trimming shortened V by 3 bases and J by 2 bases, and 11 bases separated the two germline ends. The CDR3 spans 16 residues. CDR1 and CDR2 (germline): ENHRY, SYGVKD. Method: immunoSEQ multiplex PCR; TCRdb's copy keeps in-frame clones and lacks some. The data contain 90,000 to 110,000 clones, 88% of them singletons. This sample was taken from a study of T cell responses to AZD1222 COVID-19 vaccine. Turning to the study itself: Analysis merged second doses at about 4 or about 12 weeks.

Findings of the study overall: Spike-wide vaccine-associated CD4 TCRs dominated at 160-218 and 743-854. White British ancestry dominated among donors, who included more females, and clonal diversity was possibly underestimated.

The V call is TRBV10-3, the J call TRBJ2-6, with D perhaps matching TRBD2 (5 bases). The material was peripheral blood, obtained on day 0 of AZD1222 vaccination. The sequence was obtained from an adult in good health. The CDR3, as DNA: TGTGCCATCAGTGACGCCGCCGGGACTGGGGCCAACGTCCTGACTTTC. Protein: CAISDAAGTGANVLTF.